The 9 T cell receptor beta chains reported below all come from one sample, sequenced in a study of blood T cell repertoires in COVID-19. Profiling relied on immunoSEQ multiplex PCR, and the TCRdb table lists in-frame clones only, not all of them. Found here are about 210,000 clones, around 82% of them singletons; the top ten hold 9.5% to 15%. The sequenced sample consisted of peripheral blood. The receptors derive from a woman aged 35 to 49 with acute or convalescent COVID-19.

This chain uses TRBV6-6 with TRBJ1-1; a possible D gene is TRBD1 (5 bases). The length of the CDR3 is 16 residues. The V end was cut by 1 base, the J end by 0 bases, with 12 bases between. Germline lookup yields CDR1 MNHNY and CDR2 SVGAGI (reference sequence). CDR3 amino acids: CASSYFQGPLNTEAFF. CDR3 DNA: TGTGCCAGCAGTTACTTCCAGGGCCCCCTGAACACTGAAGCTTTCTTT.

The gene calls are TRBV7-9 and TRBJ1-2; 9 nucleotides agree with TRBD1. V lost 5 bases to trimming and J lost 8 bases; unmatched junction nucleotides: 9. Per the germline V gene, CDR1 is SEHNR and CDR2 is FQNEAQ (reference sequence). This CDR3 spans 14 amino acids. Here the CDR3 DNA reads TGTGCCAGCAGCGCCCCTCGGGACAGGGAAGGCTACACCTTC. Translating gives CASSAPRDREGYTF.

This sequence joins TRBV27 and TRBJ1-2, with 7 bases that match TRBD1. The CDR3 loop spans 16 amino acids. Germline CDR1 MNHEY, CDR2 SMNVEV (reference sequence). Trimming cost V 3 bases and J 4 bases; bases outside gene matches: 11. Here the CDR3 reads CASSLFSGQRTYGYTF. CDR3 sequence (DNA): TGTGCCAGCAGTTTGTTTTCGGGACAGCGAACCTATGGCTACACCTTC.

This sequence joins TRBV10-2 and TRBJ2-7; unclear D gene. The CDR3 sequence is 15 residues long. CDR1 is WSHSY, CDR2 SAAADI, per germline. V was clipped by 0 bases and J by 3 bases, with 12 bases between them. The chain's CDR3 is CASSESISSLYEQYF. The CDR3 nucleotides are TGCGCCAGCAGTGAGTCGATTTCTAGTCTCTACGAGCAGTACTTC.

J is TRBJ2-1 and V is TRBV5-1; 9 nucleotides line up with TRBD2. V lost 0 bases to trimming and J lost 10 bases; unmatched junction nucleotides: 5. Germline values: CDR1 SGHRS, CDR2 YFSETQ. CDR3 length: 14 amino acids. CDR3 in amino acids: CASSLAVAGEEQFF. As DNA, the CDR3 is TGCGCCAGCAGCTTGGCAGTAGCGGGAGAAGAGCAGTTCTTC.

The chain is built from TRBV9 and TRBJ2-5, with 11 bases identical to TRBD2. The CDR3 length is 19 residues. Germline loops: CDR1 SGDLS, CDR2 YYNGEE. The trim removed 4 bases at V and 4 bases at J, leaving 18 bases unmatched. The CDR3 DNA reads TGTGCCAGCAGCTCTCAGACTAGCGGGGCCATGTACGTAGGAGAGACCCAGTACTTC. Translated: CASSSQTSGAMYVGETQYF.

The rearrangement uses TRBV3-1 (or the pseudogene TRBV3-2) and TRBJ2-1; a possible D gene is TRBD1 (6 bases). V was clipped by 3 bases and J by 8 bases, with 11 bases between them. The germline CDR1 and CDR2 sequences are LGHDT and YNNKEL (reference sequence). This CDR3 spans 13 amino acids. The DNA for the CDR3 is TGTGCCAGCAGCCACCCAACAGGGTATGAGCAGTTCTTC. It encodes CASSHPTGYEQFF.

This sequence joins TRBV20-1 and TRBJ2-7, with D possibly being TRBD2 (6 bases). CDR3 size: 13 residues. V lost 3 bases and J 2 bases, leaving 11 bases between the germline ends. CDR1 and CDR2 from the germline V gene are DFQATT and SNEGSKA (reference sequence). The CDR3 sequence is CSASMRGPYEQYF. DNA for the CDR3: TGCAGTGCTAGTATGCGGGGCCCCTACGAGCAGTACTTC.

The chain employs TRBV6-5 and TRBJ1-2, with D unresolved. The CDR3 extends over 11 amino acids. Germline V gene sequence: CDR1 MNHEY, CDR2 SVGAGI. V dropped 4 bases and J dropped 7 bases, with 7 bases sitting between them. In DNA form, the CDR3 reads TGTGCCAGCAGTTCCTCACTTGGCTACACCTTC. Its protein is CASSSSLGYTF.